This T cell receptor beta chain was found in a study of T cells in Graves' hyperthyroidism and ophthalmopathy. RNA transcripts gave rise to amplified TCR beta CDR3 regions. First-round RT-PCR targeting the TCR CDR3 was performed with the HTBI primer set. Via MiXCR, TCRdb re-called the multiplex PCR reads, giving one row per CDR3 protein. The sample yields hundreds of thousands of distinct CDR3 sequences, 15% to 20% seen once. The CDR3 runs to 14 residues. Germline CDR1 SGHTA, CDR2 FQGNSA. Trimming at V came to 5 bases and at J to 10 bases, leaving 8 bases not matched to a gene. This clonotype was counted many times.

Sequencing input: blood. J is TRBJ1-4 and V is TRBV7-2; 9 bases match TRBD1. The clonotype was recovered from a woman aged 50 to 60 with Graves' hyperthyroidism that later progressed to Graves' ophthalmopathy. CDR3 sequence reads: CASSVDRGVGKLFF. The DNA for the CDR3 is TGTGCCAGCAGCGTCGACAGGGGGGTTGGAAAACTGTTTTTT.